The 20 T cell receptor beta chains below were found in one sample sequenced in a study of cytomegalovirus exposure and HLA in healthy donors. Profiled with immunoSEQ multiplex PCR; TCRdb holds only in-frame clones, not every one. The sample lists approximately 71,000 clones, about 94% occurring once. Material for sequencing was PBMCs. These receptors all come from a woman aged 18-29 years in good health and CMV-seronegative.

V is TRBV10-2 and J is TRBJ2-7; 10 bases agree with TRBD2. The V and J ends lost 3 bases and 6 bases, in that order; junction bases with no gene match: 5. The CDR3 contains 14 residues. Germline CDR1 WSHSY, CDR2 SAAADI. The CDR3 DNA sequence: TGCGCCAGCAGTGAACTAGCGGGATCGGCCGAGCAGTACTTC. This codes for CASSELAGSAEQYF.

As to this clone: The identical CDR3 is also encoded by other nucleotide sequences in the sample. The chain links TRBV19 to TRBJ1-1; D unresolved. V lost 6 bases and J 3 bases, leaving 14 bases between the germline ends. The CDR3 is 14 amino acids. CDR1 and CDR2 (germline): LNHDA, SQIVND (reference sequence). Here the CDR3 DNA reads TGTGCCAGTAGCCGTGGACCCGGGGACACTGAAGCTTTCTTT. Amino acid sequence: CASSRGPGDTEAFF.

This clone occurred a few times. The chain joins TRBV9 to TRBJ1-2; D may be TRBD1 (5 bases). This CDR3 region has 14 residues. Germline CDR1 and CDR2: SGDLS and YYNGEE. V was shortened by 4 bases and J by 2 bases, with 12 bases between the two germline ends. CDR3 coding DNA: TGTGCCAGCAGCTTTCAGGGTGACAACTATGGCTACACCTTC. Protein: CASSFQGDNYGYTF.

V gene TRBV27 combines with J gene TRBJ2-7, with 7 bases aligning to TRBD1. Germline V gene data show CDR1 as MNHEY and CDR2 as SMNVEV (reference sequence). This CDR3 spans 14 amino acids. With 3 bases clipped from V and 3 bases from J, the junction kept 5 bases outside the gene matches. CDR3: CASSLGTELYEQYF. As DNA, the CDR3 is TGTGCCAGCAGTTTGGGGACAGAACTCTACGAGCAGTACTTC.

The chain joins TRBV18 to TRBJ2-1, with 12 bases aligning to TRBD2. The CDR3 runs 17 residues. After removal of 4 bases from V and 5 bases from J, the junction contained 9 bases not matched to a gene. Germline V gene sequence: CDR1 KGHSH, CDR2 LQKENI. CDR3 loop: CASSHQTSGSPNNEQFF. CDR3 DNA sequence: TGTGCCAGCTCACACCAGACTAGCGGGAGCCCTAACAATGAGCAGTTCTTC.

The chain uses TRBV27 and TRBJ2-1; 9 bases agree with TRBD2. Germline V gives CDR1 MNHEY, CDR2 SMNVEV (reference sequence). V dropped 4 bases and J dropped 0; count of bases not matched to a gene: 7. This CDR3 has 17 amino acids. The CDR3 DNA reads as TGTGCCAGCAGTTCGCGGACTAGCGCTAGCTCCTACAATGAGCAGTTCTTC. This translates into CASSSRTSASSYNEQFF.

Notes on this clone: The same CDR3 can be traced to other DNA sequences in this sample. V usage is TRBV7-2 and J usage is TRBJ2-5; D gene unclear. In germline, CDR1 is SGHTA, CDR2 FQGNSA. Trimming cost V 1 base and J 5 bases, with 11 bases left between them. There are 14 residues in the CDR3. The CDR3 bases are TGTGCCAGCAGCTTAGGGCGTCTAGTGGAGACCCAGTACTTC. It yields the protein CASSLGRLVETQYF.

V and J are TRBV6-6 and TRBJ1-2, with 9 bases matching TRBD1. The CDR3 has 13 residues. Germline V gene sequence: CDR1 MNHNY, CDR2 SVGAGI (reference sequence). With 6 bases clipped from V and 8 bases from J, the junction kept 7 bases outside the gene matches. This CDR3 reads CASRLGQGRGYTF. CDR3 bases: TGTGCCAGCAGGTTGGGACAGGGACGGGGCTACACCTTC.

The V and J genes are TRBV4-1 and TRBJ2-1, with 15 bases lining up with TRBD2. The J segment lost 9 bases and the V segment lost 4 bases, leaving 7 bases of the junction unmatched. The V gene's germline CDR1 is MGHRA and CDR2 YSYEKL. The CDR3 length is 16 residues. CDR3 loop: CASSRGLAGGDSEQFF. The CDR3 nucleotides are TGCGCCAGCAGCCGAGGACTAGCGGGAGGGGATAGTGAGCAGTTCTTC.

This clone was detected once. The chain is built from TRBV9 and TRBJ2-1; 7 bases match TRBD1. This CDR3 contains 15 residues. The junction had 2 bases not matched to a gene; V was cut back by 0 bases and J by 2 bases. CDR1 and CDR2 (germline): SGDLS, YYNGEE. CDR3 amino acids: CASSVGTGAYNEQFF. In nucleotides, the CDR3 is TGTGCCAGCAGCGTAGGTACAGGGGCCTACAATGAGCAGTTCTTC.

The chain is built from TRBV7-9 and TRBJ1-5; 9 positions agree with TRBD1. Germline lookup yields CDR1 SEHNR and CDR2 FQNEAQ (reference sequence). V gave up 5 bases and J gave up 1 base; unmatched junction bases: 6. The CDR3 is 16 amino acids. As DNA, the CDR3 is TGTGCCAGCAGCCGGGGACAGGGTCAAAGCAATCAGCCCCAGCATTTT. Translated: CASSRGQGQSNQPQHF. The complete variable domain, with remaining parts taken from reference TRBV7-9 and TRBJ1-5, reads DTGVSQNPRHKITKRGQNVTFRCDPISEHNRLYWYRQTLGQGPEFLTYFQNEAQLEKSRLLSDRFSAERPKGSFSTLEIQRTEQGDSAMYLCASSRGQGQSNQPQHFGDGTRLSIL.

The chain uses TRBV9 and TRBJ1-3, with TRBD1 matching over 10 bases. J lost 0 bases, V lost 0 bases, and 0 bases had no gene match. This CDR3 spans 16 amino acids. Germline assignment: CDR1 SGDLS and CDR2 YYNGEE. The CDR3 region has the DNA TGTGCCAGCAGCGTAGGGACAGGGGGCTCTGGAAACACCATATATTTT. Translated, it gives CASSVGTGGSGNTIYF.

The rearrangement uses TRBV28 and TRBJ1-2; 9 bases line up with TRBD1. The CDR3 runs 16 residues. Germline V CDR1 and CDR2: MDHEN, SYDVKM. The J segment lost 4 bases and the V segment lost 5 bases, leaving 11 bases of the junction unmatched. The CDR3 DNA reads as TGTGCCAGCAGTCCCGACGGGACAGGGAGCCTCTATGGCTACACCTTC. This translates into CASSPDGTGSLYGYTF.

In this sample, this clone turned up once. The V gene is TRBV6-6, the J gene TRBJ1-5; 8 bases agree with TRBD1. This CDR3 contains 15 residues. Per the germline V gene, CDR1 is MNHNY and CDR2 is SVGAGI (reference sequence). Trimming at V came to 6 bases and at J to 1 base, leaving 5 bases not matched to a gene. The CDR3 region is CASSLQGGSNQPQHF. CDR3 coding DNA: TGTGCCAGCAGCCTACAGGGGGGAAGCAATCAGCCCCAGCATTTT.

A remark on this clone: This could be a read error, since a much larger clone is one nucleotide away. The V gene is TRBV7-9, the J gene TRBJ2-7, with D unclear. CDR1 is SEHNR and CDR2 is FQNEAQ in the germline V gene (reference sequence). V was clipped by 5 bases and J by 0 bases, with 5 bases between them. The CDR3 totals 12 residues. CDR3 in amino acids: CASSPSSYEQYF. The CDR3 nucleotides read TGTGCCAGCAGCCCGAGCTCCTACGAGCAGTACTTC.

This chain uses TRBV7-6 with TRBJ1-5, with D maybe TRBD1 (5 bases). V was pared by 8 bases and J by 6 bases, with 20 bases between. Germline assignment: CDR1 SGHVS and CDR2 FNYEAQ. The CDR3 runs 15 residues. The CDR3 region has the DNA TGTGCCAGCGTGGGGCCCAAGAACAGAGGTCAGCCCCAGCATTTT. It encodes CASVGPKNRGQPQHF.

This clone has only one observation. The V gene is TRBV10-3, the J gene TRBJ1-2; TRBD1 aligns across 10 bases. With 8 bases clipped from V and 0 bases from J, the junction kept 0 bases outside the gene matches. CDR3 length equals 13 residues. CDR1 ENHRY and CDR2 SYGVKD come from the germline V gene. The CDR3 region is CAIGQGANYGYTF. CDR3 nucleotide sequence: TGTGCCATCGGACAGGGGGCTAACTATGGCTACACCTTC.

This sequence joins TRBV5-1 and TRBJ2-2, with D possibly TRBD2 on 6 matching bases. The CDR3 sequence is 17 residues long. The V end lost 0 bases, the J end lost 2 bases, and 14 bases lay between the germline ends. CDR1 is SGHRS, CDR2 YFSETQ, per germline. CDR3 sequence (DNA): TGCGCCAGCAGCTTGGGCGCAGCGGGCGCTAACACCGGGGAGCTGTTTTTT. Translated, it gives CASSLGAAGANTGELFF.

V is TRBV4-1 and J is TRBJ2-7, with D possibly TRBD2 on 5 matching bases. This CDR3 is 12 amino acids long. Between the trimmed V and J ends, which lost 0 bases and 11 bases, there was a span of 11 bases. Germline CDR1 and CDR2: MGHRA and YSYEKL. The CDR3 DNA reads as TGCGCCAGCAGCCAAGATGAGCAGAGGGAGTACTTC. It translates to CASSQDEQREYF.

V usage is TRBV27 and J usage is TRBJ1-2, with D possibly TRBD1 on 6 matching bases. Germline V gene data show CDR1 as MNHEY and CDR2 as SMNVEV (reference sequence). The CDR3 runs to 13 residues. V shed 6 bases and J shed 5 bases, with 13 bases lying between them. This CDR3 reads CASSRTVIYGYTF. CDR3 nucleotides: TGTGCCAGCAGCCGGACAGTCATTTATGGCTACACCTTC.